Listed below are T cell receptor beta chains from one sample, sequenced in a study of PD-1 blockade in classical Hodgkin lymphoma. Method: immunoSEQ multiplex PCR; TCRdb's copy keeps in-frame clones and lacks some. The table lists about 11,000 clones, 70% to 85% of them singletons, with 8% to 13% in the top ten. The material sequenced was peripheral blood mononuclear cells (PBMCs), taken at baseline. These receptors all come from a human donor with classical Hodgkin lymphoma. Both conserved end residues are part of each CDR3. D genes are given only for firm matches. Size tells how often a clone was seen (once, few, many) or the class of an expanded clone, and some rows leave it out.

j_call v_call clone_size d_call cdr3_nt cdr3_aa
TRBJ1-6 TRBV4-2 - - TGTGCCAGCAGCCAAGATCTGACAGTAAATTCACCCCTCCACTTT CASSQDLTVNSPLHF
TRBJ2-7 TRBV7-9 - TRBD2 TGTGCCAGCAGCTTATCCGCTAGCGGAGACAACCGAGAGCAGTACTTC CASSLSASGDNREQYF
TRBJ1-1 TRBV11-1 - - TGTGCCAGCAGCTTAGGAGGGATCACTGAAGCTTTCTTT CASSLGGITEAFF
TRBJ2-6 TRBV19 - - TGTGCCAGTAGCTCCAACTCTGGGGCCAACGTCCTGACTTTC CASSSNSGANVLTF
TRBJ2-3 TRBV28 - TRBD2 TGTGCCAGCAGTTCTCTATTCGCCGAGCGGGAGGGCAGCACAGATACGCAGTATTTT CASSSLFAEREGSTDTQYF
TRBJ2-1 TRBV19 - - TGTGCCAGTAGCAACTACAATGAGCAGTTCTTC CASSNYNEQFF
TRBJ1-1 TRBV10-3 - - TGTGCCATCAGGAACAGGGAGAAATCTGAAGCTTTCTTT CAIRNREKSEAFF
TRBJ2-2 TRBV19 few - TGTGCCATCGGCCGGACAGCGAACACCGGGGAGCTGTTTTTT CAIGRTANTGELFF
TRBJ2-7 TRBV4-1 - TRBD1 TGCGCCAGCAGCCAGAGGACAGGGGGAGCCTACGAGCAGTACTTC CASSQRTGGAYEQYF
TRBJ2-3 TRBV10-3 - TRBD2 TGTGCCATCAGTGAGTGGACTAGCGGGTCTAGCACAGATACGCAGTATTTT CAISEWTSGSSTDTQYF
TRBJ2-7 TRBV4-3 once - TGCGCCAGCAGCCAAGAATTCGGCAGACGTGAGCAGTACTTC CASSQEFGRREQYF
TRBJ1-1 TRBV30 - TRBD1 TGTGCCTGGAGTGCCGGACAGGGGAGGTCCACTGAAGCTTTCTTT CAWSAGQGRSTEAFF
TRBJ2-5 TRBV5-1 - - TGCGCCAGCAGCCACAGGGCGGGGGCCCAGTACTTC CASSHRAGAQYF
TRBJ2-1 TRBV5-1 - - TGCGCCAGCAGCTTGGTTGGCAGGTACAATGAGCAGTTCTTC CASSLVGRYNEQFF
TRBJ2-7 TRBV7-8 - TRBD1 TGTGCCAGCAGCCCCGGGACAGGGGGTGTCGAGCAGTACTTC CASSPGTGGVEQYF
TRBJ2-3 TRBV5-5 once - TGTGCCAGCAGCTTGGAATTATCGGGCAGAGATACGCAGTATTTT CASSLELSGRDTQYF
TRBJ1-1 TRBV25-1 - - TGTGCCAGCAGCGCGAGGGTCGGGCGGGGGAACACTGAAGCTTTCTTT CASSARVGRGNTEAFF
TRBJ2-7 TRBV4-2 - - TGTGCCAGCAGCCAAGTTACAGGGATCTCCTACGAGCAGTACTTC CASSQVTGISYEQYF
TRBJ1-2 TRBV21-1 - - TGTGCCAGCAGCGAAAGGCGAGTTAATGGCTACACCTTC CASSERRVNGYTF
TRBJ2-2 TRBV5-4 - - TGTGCCAGCAGCTTGCGGCCCTCATCTTCCACCGGGGAGCTGTTTTTT CASSLRPSSSTGELFF
TRBJ1-4 TRBV28 - TRBD1 TGTGCCAGCAGTTTAGCAGGGGGAACGGAAAAACTGTTTTTT CASSLAGGTEKLFF
TRBJ1-1 TRBV7-7 once - TGTGCCAGCAGCTTAGAACGGGGTACTGAAGCTTTCTTT CASSLERGTEAFF
TRBJ2-3 TRBV7-7 - - TGTGCCAGCTCTACCAGCAACACAGATACGCAGTATTTT CASSTSNTDTQYF
TRBJ2-1 TRBV7-7 - - TGTGCCAGCAGCTTAGATCGCGAAAATGAGCAGTTCTTC CASSLDRENEQFF
TRBJ2-1 TRBV7-3 - - TGTGCCAGCAGCCCCCGTTCGCGGCGGGGCAATGAGCAGTTCTTC CASSPRSRRGNEQFF
TRBJ1-5 TRBV29-1 few - TGCAGCGTTGCTGAGAACGACAATCAGCCCCAGCATTTT CSVAENDNQPQHF
TRBJ1-6 TRBV10-3 - - TGTGCCATCAGTGAGGCGGTTGATTCACCCCTCCACTTT CAISEAVDSPLHF
TRBJ1-2 TRBV7-3 - TRBD1 TGTGCCAGCAGCTTAAGGGGACAGGGGGCGCGGGGCTATGGCTACACCTTC CASSLRGQGARGYGYTF
TRBJ1-6 TRBV6-1 - - TGTGCCAGCAGTGACCGGGACCCCTTTCCCCTCCACTTT CASSDRDPFPLHF
TRBJ2-7 TRBV4-2 - - TGTGCCAGCAGCCAAGGCTCGAGGGGGATGATCTACGAGCAGTACTTC CASSQGSRGMIYEQYF
TRBJ2-4 TRBV11-3 - - TGTGCCAGCAGCTTAGGGACAGCGAACATTCAGTACTTC CASSLGTANIQYF
TRBJ2-7 TRBV27 - TRBD2 TGTGCCAGCAGTTCCAATGGGGCTAGCGGGCGCATGATCTCCTACGAGCAGTACTTC CASSSNGASGRMISYEQYF
TRBJ1-2 TRBV5-4 - - TGTGCCAGCAGCTTGGTGGCAGGTGTTGGCTACACCTTC CASSLVAGVGYTF
TRBJ2-7 TRBV19 - - TGTGCCAGTAGTATAGATCTGGCAGGGTCCGGTCCCTACGAGCAGTACTTC CASSIDLAGSGPYEQYF
TRBJ2-2 TRBV27 - - TGTGCCAGCAGTACCCCGACAGTAACCGGGGAGCTGTTTTTT CASSTPTVTGELFF
TRBJ2-7 TRBV7-9 - - TGTGCCAGCAGCTTAGAGAGGGGCGAGCAGTACTTC CASSLERGEQYF
TRBJ1-5 TRBV29-1 once TRBD1 TGCAGCGTTGTTGTCGGGACAGGGTGGGCGATGGATCAGCCCCAGCATTTT CSVVVGTGWAMDQPQHF
TRBJ1-1 TRBV5-1 - TRBD1 TGCGCCAGCAGCTTATTGGGACAGGGGGCTTTGAACACTGAAGCTTTCTTT CASSLLGQGALNTEAFF
TRBJ1-6 TRBV5-1 - - TGCGCCAGCAGCTTGGGGACAGCTATGGGATCACCCCTCCACTTT CASSLGTAMGSPLHF
TRBJ2-7 TRBV7-2 - - TGTGCCAGCAGCTTAAGGGGATCAGAAACGTGGGGACTCTACGAGCAGTACTTC CASSLRGSETWGLYEQYF
TRBJ2-3 TRBV2 few - TGTGCCAGCAGCCTTAGCGGAACCGGCGGAGATACGCAGTATTTT CASSLSGTGGDTQYF
TRBJ2-1 TRBV6-5 - - TGTGCCAGCAGTTACTCAAACAGGGAATTTGAGCAGTTCTTC CASSYSNREFEQFF
TRBJ2-5 TRBV5-1 once TRBD2 TGCGCCAGCAGAATGACTAGCGGGGGGCCGCAAGAGACCCAGTACTTC CASRMTSGGPQETQYF
TRBJ1-4 TRBV18 - - TGTGCCAGCTCACCCAGACGGTCCAATGAAAAACTGTTTTTT CASSPRRSNEKLFF
TRBJ1-2 TRBV28 - TRBD1 TGTGCCAGCAGTTCCCAGGGGGGGTCGGGGTATGGCTACACCTTC CASSSQGGSGYGYTF
TRBJ2-1 TRBV7-2 - - TGTGCCAGCAGCTTAGTATCTGGGGGATACAATGAGCAGTTCTTC CASSLVSGGYNEQFF
TRBJ2-1 TRBV5-6 - TRBD2 TGTGCCAGCAGCTTGGCTGGCGGGGGGTACAATGAGCAGTTCTTC CASSLAGGGYNEQFF
TRBJ2-5 TRBV5-1 - TRBD1 TGCGCCAGCAGCAAATTTGGGGGGACAGGGGGCCAAGAGACCCAGTACTTC CASSKFGGTGGQETQYF
TRBJ2-1 TRBV2 - TRBD2 TGTGCCAGCAGCGCTACTAGCGGGAGTTACAATGAGCAGTTCTTC CASSATSGSYNEQFF
TRBJ2-5 TRBV2 - - TGTGCCAGCAGTACTCAGGGAGCTCAAGAGACCCAGTACTTC CASSTQGAQETQYF
TRBJ1-6 TRBV5-8 - TRBD1 TGTGCCAGCACCCTGGGACAGGGGGGTTCACCCCTCCACTTT CASTLGQGGSPLHF
TRBJ1-1 TRBV25-1 few TRBD1 TGTGCCAGCAGACAATCCGGGACAGGCGCCCTTGAAGCTTTCTTT CASRQSGTGALEAFF
TRBJ2-5 TRBV6-1 - - TGTGCCAGCACCGAAATTGGACTGGGGGAGACCCAGTACTTC CASTEIGLGETQYF
TRBJ2-7 TRBV2 medium-sized TRBD2 TGTGCCAGCAGTGGATCGCTAGCGGGAAACGAGCAGTACTTC CASSGSLAGNEQYF
TRBJ1-3 TRBV5-1 - - TGCGCCAGCAGCTTCCAGGGAAACACCATATATTTT CASSFQGNTIYF
TRBJ1-5 TRBV12-5 few TRBD1 TGTGCTAGCCGGACAGGCGATAATCAGCCCCAGCATTTT CASRTGDNQPQHF
TRBJ2-4 TRBV10-3 - - TGTGCCATCAGTGATATACTACTAAACATTCAGTACTTC CAISDILLNIQYF
TRBJ2-1 TRBV4-2 - TRBD2 TGTGCCAGCAGCCCTCCGGCTAGCGGGGCGTCCAATGAGCAGTTCTTC CASSPPASGASNEQFF
TRBJ2-7 TRBV19 - TRBD1 TGTGCCAGTAGTGACAGGGGGCCCACCTACGAGCAGTACTTC CASSDRGPTYEQYF
TRBJ2-5 TRBV12-5 - TRBD1 TGTGCTAGTGGTCTTGGACAGGGCCAAGAGACCCAGTACTTC CASGLGQGQETQYF